This T cell receptor (beta chain) was captured in a study of PD-L1 blockade in urothelial cancer (dated by TCRdb to about 2017). Describing the broader study: All patients started therapy in about 2014 and received atezolizumab 1,200 mg intravenously every 3 weeks. An ECOG performance status of 0 or 1 was recorded for the patients, and 0 to 3 prior chemotherapy regimens had been received by the patients. Durable clinical benefit meant progression-free survival longer than 6 months, and TCR features were also tested against progression-free and overall survival. About 85% of the roughly 29 patients were identified as males with urothelial cancer of bladder origin, and a prior smoking history was reported by 18 of 29 patients. An exploratory multi-omic analysis was conducted of the somatic, immune and clinical correlates of response to PD-L1 blockade with atezolizumab in urothelial cancer. Blood samples gave median yields of around 140,000 T cells and some 80,000 unique TCRs, along with a median clonality of around 0.08. Whole exome sequencing and RNA sequencing of pretreatment tumors were performed alongside TCR sequencing in the same patients. Pretreatment tumor samples and matched peripheral blood, collected serially before and after atezolizumab treatment, underwent TCR sequencing. Durable clinical benefit was achieved by nine patients but not by the remaining 20. Blood samples were analyzed at 3 weeks after treatment start (second dose) and at 6 weeks after treatment start. Twenty-nine patients had pretreatment blood TCR-seq, roughly 24 had at least one posttreatment blood collection, and roughly 24 had tumor TCR-seq. Here is what the overall study found, with its caveats: Improved progression-free and overall survival was found to be associated with pretreatment peripheral blood TCR clonality below the median. Patients with durable benefit showed greater expansion of tumor-associated TCR clones in peripheral blood 3 weeks after starting treatment (n ≈ 20, p = 0.022). Because of the small sample size (n ≈ 29) and the many exploratory analyses performed, the results are intended to be regarded as hypothesis-generating.

The cysteine opens and the phenylalanine closes a CDR3 of 14 amino acids. Of the read, only the CDR3 DNA is kept; its 42 bases are in frame from base 1. V has 6 bases trimmed and J has 7 bases trimmed; junction bases matching no gene number 3. From the germline V gene (reference sequence), CDR1 is LNHDA and CDR2 is SQIVND. Synthetic TCR analog templates were spiked into each PCR so that absolute template abundance could be estimated from read counts. The immunoSEQ assay used bias-controlled V and J gene primers to amplify TCRbeta CDR3 regions from genomic DNA. Rearranged TCRbeta segments were sequenced at approximately 20X coverage. Regarding the original processing steps: Sequencing errors were corrected by clustering, and CDR3s were annotated against IMGT so that V, D and J genes could be assigned. Downstream analyses used only productive TCRbeta rearrangements, leaving out any out-of-frame or stop-codon sequences. To compute clonality, Shannon entropy was normalized by the log of the number of unique productive sequences and then subtracted from one. Clones differing between time points or between blood and tumor were identified by Fisher's exact test with Benjamini-Hochberg correction at adjusted p below 0.01. TCRdb obtained this table from immuneACCESS and retained in-frame rearrangements with V and J assigned. These tables miss some clones; where compared with another copy, unresolved V genes account for less than half of the shortfall, and the remainder is unexplained. The DNA was the basis for D and trimming; V, J and clone size are from that table. The sample yields approximately 100,000 clones; 70% to 90% were counted once. The ten largest clones take up about 2.3% of the sample.

The cohort included under 35 patients with locally advanced or metastatic urothelial carcinoma who were treated at Memorial Sloan Kettering on a trial protocol. Peripheral blood mononuclear cells were collected pretreatment and during treatment, with between 1 and 8 total time points obtained per patient. The Qiagen DNeasy Blood extraction kit was used to purify genomic DNA from total PBMCs and tumor samples. Collected pretreatment and during treatment, PBMCs were isolated and stored as previously described. About this clone itself: The antigen this receptor binds is unknown. There are no base qualities to consult, and no much larger clone falls within one base.

The chain employs TRBV19 and TRBJ2-1, with 13 bases aligning to TRBD2. Source: PBMCs, taken around atezolizumab (anti-PD-L1) treatment. The clonotype comes from a middle-aged man with urothelial cancer. The sequence in DNA is TGTGCCAGTAGGGCGGGACTAGCGGGGAATGAGCAGTTCTTC. Its protein is CASRAGLAGNEQFF.